The T cell receptor beta chain under discussion was sequenced for a study of shared clonotypes between healthy human individuals. This CDR3 contains 19 residues. Germline V gene lookup returns CDR1 MDHEN and CDR2 SYDVKM. The V gene end was trimmed by 4 bases and the J gene end by 7 bases; junction bases not matched to a gene: 16. Clones were sequenced by immunoSEQ multiplex PCR, and TCRdb holds only the in-frame ones, with some missing. The repertoire holds approximately 460,000 clones, approximately 77% seen once, with around 12% in the top ten. Donors were healthy HIV-negative adults without recently reported acute infections or vaccinations.

The V and J genes are TRBV28 and TRBJ2-1; TRBD2 matches 13 bases. The sequenced sample was PBMCs. The receptor was derived from a woman in her thirties or forties in good health. Some clones in this sample may be carry-over from other donors' samples. The CDR3 DNA reads TGTGCCAGCAGTTCTGGACTAGCGGGAGCCTTTGGGGTCGGAAATGAGCAGTTCTTC. Translated, it gives CASSSGLAGAFGVGNEQFF.